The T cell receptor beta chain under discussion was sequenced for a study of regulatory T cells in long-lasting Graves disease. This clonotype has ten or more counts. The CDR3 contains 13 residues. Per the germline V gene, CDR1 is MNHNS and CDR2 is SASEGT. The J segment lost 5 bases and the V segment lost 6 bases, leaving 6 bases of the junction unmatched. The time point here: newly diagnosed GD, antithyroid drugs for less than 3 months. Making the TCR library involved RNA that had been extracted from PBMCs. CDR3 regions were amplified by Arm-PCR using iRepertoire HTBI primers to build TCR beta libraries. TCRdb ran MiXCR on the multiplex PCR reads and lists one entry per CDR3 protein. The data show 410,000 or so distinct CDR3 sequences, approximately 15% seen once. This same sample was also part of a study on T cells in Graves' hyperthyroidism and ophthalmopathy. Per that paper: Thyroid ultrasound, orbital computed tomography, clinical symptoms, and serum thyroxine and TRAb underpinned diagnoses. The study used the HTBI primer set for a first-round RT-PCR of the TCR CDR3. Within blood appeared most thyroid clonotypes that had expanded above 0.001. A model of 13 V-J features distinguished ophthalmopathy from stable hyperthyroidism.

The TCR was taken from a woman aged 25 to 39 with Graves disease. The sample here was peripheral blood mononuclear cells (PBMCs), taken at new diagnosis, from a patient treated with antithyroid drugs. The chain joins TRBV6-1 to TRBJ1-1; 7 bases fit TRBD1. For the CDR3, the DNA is TGTGCCAGCAGGAGACAGGGTGGAACTGAAGCTTTCTTT. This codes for CASRRQGGTEAFF.